Listed below are T cell receptor beta chains from one sample, sequenced in a study of early stage breast cancer tumors. The assay was immunoSEQ multiplex PCR, and TCRdb's table has in-frame clones only and misses some. The sample gives more than 65,000 clones, over 80% of which show up once; approximately 4.5% is in the top ten. Sample: blood. These receptors were collected from a person aged 35-50 years with breast cancer. CDR3s include the opening cysteine and the closing phenylalanine or tryptophan. The order of the fields is clone size, D gene, V gene, J gene, CDR3 protein, CDR3 DNA. D genes are given only for firm matches. Rows may omit the clone size; those that give it use once, few, many or a size class.

-	-	TRBV7-2	TRBJ2-3	CASSSFGDTQYF	TGTGCCAGCAGCTCCTTTGGGGATACGCAGTATTTT
-	TRBD2	TRBV7-9	TRBJ2-7	CASSLLAGGPSYEQYF	TGTGCCAGCAGCTTATTAGCGGGAGGGCCGTCCTACGAGCAGTACTTC
-	-	TRBV7-6	TRBJ1-1	CASSLQQNTEAFF	TGTGCCAGCAGCTTGCAGCAGAACACTGAAGCTTTCTTT
-	-	TRBV7-8	TRBJ2-3	CASSLDGSFTDTQYF	TGTGCCAGCAGCTTAGATGGCTCCTTCACAGATACGCAGTATTTT
-	TRBD2	TRBV6-5	TRBJ2-3	CASRLAGGTDTQYF	TGTGCCAGCAGACTAGCGGGAGGCACAGATACGCAGTATTTT
-	-	TRBV29-1	TRBJ1-2	CSVEGPTYGYTF	TGCAGCGTTGAAGGGCCGACCTATGGCTACACCTTC
-	TRBD2	TRBV27	TRBJ2-4	CASSPGLAGGPRAKNIQYF	TGTGCCAGCAGCCCTGGGCTAGCGGGAGGGCCGAGGGCCAAAAACATTCAGTACTTC
-	TRBD2	TRBV28	TRBJ2-3	CASSGAGPRTDTQYF	TGTGCCAGCAGTGGAGCGGGACCTCGCACAGATACGCAGTATTTT
-	TRBD1	TRBV30	TRBJ1-5	CAWSSGTGVRGNQPQHF	TGTGCCTGGAGTTCCGGGACAGGGGTTAGGGGCAATCAGCCCCAGCATTTT
-	-	TRBV9	TRBJ2-1	CASSVETDNEQFF	TGTGCCAGCAGCGTAGAGACAGACAATGAGCAGTTCTTC
-	-	TRBV19	TRBJ1-5	CASRRDRNQPQHF	TGTGCCAGTAGACGAGACCGGAATCAGCCCCAGCATTTT
-	-	TRBV5-1	TRBJ1-1	CASSLGVGNTEAFF	TGCGCCAGCAGCTTGGGTGTTGGGAACACTGAAGCTTTCTTT
-	TRBD1	TRBV27	TRBJ1-1	CASTEAGTGLTEAFF	TGTGCCAGCACCGAAGCCGGGACAGGGCTGACTGAAGCTTTCTTT
-	-	TRBV6-9	TRBJ2-1	CASSYSRRGNEQFF	TGTGCCAGCAGTTATTCACGTCGGGGGAATGAGCAGTTCTTC
-	-	TRBV28	TRBJ1-5	CASRSDQPQHF	TGTGCCAGCAGATCAGATCAGCCCCAGCATTTT
-	-	TRBV7-8	TRBJ1-5	CASSRTDNQPQHF	TGTGCCAGCAGCCGGACAGACAATCAGCCCCAGCATTTT
-	-	TRBV6-5	TRBJ1-1	CASSDSPKGTEAFF	TGTGCCAGCAGCGACAGCCCCAAAGGCACTGAAGCTTTCTTT
-	-	TRBV7-9	TRBJ2-2	CASSAQLRAEELFF	TGTGCCAGCAGCGCCCAACTTAGAGCGGAGGAGCTGTTTTTT
-	-	TRBV28	TRBJ2-1	CASSLSMPSPWNEQFF	TGTGCCAGCAGTTTATCGATGCCATCCCCGTGGAATGAGCAGTTCTTC
-	-	TRBV28	TRBJ1-3	CATYSQGRRGNTIYF	TGTGCCACTTACTCCCAGGGAAGAAGAGGAAACACCATATATTTT
once	-	TRBV7-9	TRBJ1-1	CASSPVGRNTEAFF	TGTGCCAGCAGCCCCGTGGGCCGGAACACTGAAGCTTTCTTT
-	-	TRBV13	TRBJ2-5	CASQGSEETQYF	TGTGCCAGCCAAGGATCGGAAGAGACCCAGTACTTC
few	-	TRBV5-6	TRBJ2-1	CASSRSGGNEQFF	TGTGCCAGCAGCCGGTCGGGTGGCAATGAGCAGTTCTTC
-	TRBD2	TRBV5-1	TRBJ2-1	CASSILAGGPSESEQFF	TGCGCCAGCAGCATCCTAGCGGGAGGGCCCTCTGAGAGTGAGCAGTTCTTC
-	-	TRBV4-1	TRBJ2-7	CASSQGLRDYEQYF	TGCGCCAGCAGCCAAGGACTCAGAGACTACGAGCAGTACTTC
-	-	TRBV9	TRBJ1-3	CASSPQRKNTIYF	TGTGCCAGCAGCCCCCAAAGGAAAAACACCATATATTTT
few	-	TRBV7-9	TRBJ2-7	CASSRGLQEGYEQYF	TGTGCCAGCAGTCGCGGGCTCCAGGAGGGGTACGAGCAGTACTTC
-	-	TRBV19	TRBJ1-4	CASSIEVPSGELFF	TGTGCCAGTAGTATCGAAGTCCCGTCCGGGGAACTGTTTTTT
-	TRBD2	TRBV30	TRBJ2-3	CAWSVRGSITDTQYF	TGTGCCTGGAGTGTACGCGGGAGCATCACAGATACGCAGTATTTT
once	-	TRBV19	TRBJ2-6	CASSTSGRSKGANVLTF	TGTGCCAGTAGTACCTCTGGACGGTCTAAAGGGGCCAACGTCCTGACTTTC
-	-	TRBV7-6	TRBJ2-1	CASSLAGGVNEQFF	TGTGCCAGCAGCTTAGCCGGAGGGGTTAATGAGCAGTTCTTC